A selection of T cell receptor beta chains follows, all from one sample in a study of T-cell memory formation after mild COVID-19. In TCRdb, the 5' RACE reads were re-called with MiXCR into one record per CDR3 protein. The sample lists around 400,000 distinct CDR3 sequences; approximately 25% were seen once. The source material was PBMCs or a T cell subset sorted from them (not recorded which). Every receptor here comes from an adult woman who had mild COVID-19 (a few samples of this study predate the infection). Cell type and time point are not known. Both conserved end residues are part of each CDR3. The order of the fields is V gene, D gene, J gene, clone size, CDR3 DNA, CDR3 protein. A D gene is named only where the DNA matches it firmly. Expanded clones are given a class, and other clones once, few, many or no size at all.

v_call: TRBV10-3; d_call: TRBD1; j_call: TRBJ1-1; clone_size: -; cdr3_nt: TGTGCCATCAGGGACAAGGACAGGGGAGAGAACACTGAAGCTTTCTTT; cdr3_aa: CAIRDKDRGENTEAFF
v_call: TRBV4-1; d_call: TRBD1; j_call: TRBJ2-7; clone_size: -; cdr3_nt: TGCGCCAGCAGCCAAGGTTGGGACAGGGAGGGTTTCTACGAGCAGTACTTC; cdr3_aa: CASSQGWDREGFYEQYF
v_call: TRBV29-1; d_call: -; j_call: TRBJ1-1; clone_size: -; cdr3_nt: TGCAGCGTTGAGGTATCGAAGGAGAAATGGACTGAAGCTTTCTTT; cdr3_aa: CSVEVSKEKWTEAFF
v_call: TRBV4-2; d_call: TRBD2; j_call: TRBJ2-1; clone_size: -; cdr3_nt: TGTGCCAGCAGCCCACCGGGACTAGCCAATGAGCAGTTCTTC; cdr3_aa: CASSPPGLANEQFF
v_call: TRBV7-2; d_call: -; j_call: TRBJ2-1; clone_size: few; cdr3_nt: TGTGCCAGCAGCTTAGTTCTGGACAATGAGCAGTTCTTC; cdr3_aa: CASSLVLDNEQFF
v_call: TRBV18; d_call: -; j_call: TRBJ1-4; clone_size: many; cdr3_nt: TGTGCCAGCTCACCGGGGGCAACTAATGAAAAACTGTTTTTT; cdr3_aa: CASSPGATNEKLFF
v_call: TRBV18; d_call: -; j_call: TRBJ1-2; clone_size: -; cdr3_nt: TGTGCCAGCTCCTCCGACGGATCTAACTATGGCTACACCTTC; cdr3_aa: CASSSDGSNYGYTF
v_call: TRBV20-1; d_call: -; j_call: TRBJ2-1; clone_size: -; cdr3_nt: TGCAGTGCTAGAGGAAGATGGACAGCAAACCCTGATGAGCAGTTCTTC; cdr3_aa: CSARGRWTANPDEQFF
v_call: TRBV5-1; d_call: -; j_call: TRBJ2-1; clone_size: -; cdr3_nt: TGCGCCAGCAGAATGTTCCAGGGGTATGAGCAGTTCTTC; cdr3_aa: CASRMFQGYEQFF
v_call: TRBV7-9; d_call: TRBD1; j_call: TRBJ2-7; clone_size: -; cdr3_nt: TGTGCCAGCAGCTCTCCCCGGGACAGGGGCTACGAGCAGTACTTC; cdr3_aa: CASSSPRDRGYEQYF
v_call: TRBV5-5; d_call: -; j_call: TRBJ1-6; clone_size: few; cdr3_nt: TGTGCCAGCAGCTCGGACATCCGAGGGCCCCTCCACTTT; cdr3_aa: CASSSDIRGPLHF
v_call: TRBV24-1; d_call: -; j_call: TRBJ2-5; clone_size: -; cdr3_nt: TGTGCCACCAGTGCGGGCCGGGACGCGGGGACCCAGTACTTC; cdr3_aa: CATSAGRDAGTQYF
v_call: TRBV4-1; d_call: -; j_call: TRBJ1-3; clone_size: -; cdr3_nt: TGCGCCAGCAGCCAAGATAGGTCCTCTGGAAACACCATATATTTT; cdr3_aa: CASSQDRSSGNTIYF
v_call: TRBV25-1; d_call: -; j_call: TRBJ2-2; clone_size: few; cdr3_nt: TGTGCCACCCAAGGACGGGAAAACACCGGGGAGCTGTTTTTT; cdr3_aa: CATQGRENTGELFF
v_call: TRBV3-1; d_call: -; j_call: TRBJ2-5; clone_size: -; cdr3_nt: TGTGCCAGCAGCCAAGAAGAGGGGGGCATCCAAGAGACCCAGTACTTC; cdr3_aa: CASSQEEGGIQETQYF
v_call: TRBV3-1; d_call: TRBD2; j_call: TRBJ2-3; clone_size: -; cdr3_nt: TGTGCCAGCACCCTCCTTTCCGGGACTAGCGGCGATACGCAGTATTTT; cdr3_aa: CASTLLSGTSGDTQYF
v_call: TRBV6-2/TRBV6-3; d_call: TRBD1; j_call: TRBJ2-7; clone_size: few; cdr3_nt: TGTGCCAGCAGTACCTCCGGGACAGAGCCCTACGAGCAGTACTTC; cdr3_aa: CASSTSGTEPYEQYF
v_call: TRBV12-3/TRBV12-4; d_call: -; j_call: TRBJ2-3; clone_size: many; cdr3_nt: TGTGCCAGCAGTTGGAGCACAGATACGCAGTATTTT; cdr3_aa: CASSWSTDTQYF
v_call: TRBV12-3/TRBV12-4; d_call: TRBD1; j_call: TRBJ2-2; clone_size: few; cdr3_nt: TGTGCCAGCAGACTTGGACAGGGGGCGCTTAGCGGGGAGCTGTTTTTT; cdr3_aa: CASRLGQGALSGELFF
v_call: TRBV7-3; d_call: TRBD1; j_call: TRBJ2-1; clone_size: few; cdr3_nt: TGTGCCAGCAGCAATGACAGGGGCACCTACAATGAGCAGTTCTTC; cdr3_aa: CASSNDRGTYNEQFF
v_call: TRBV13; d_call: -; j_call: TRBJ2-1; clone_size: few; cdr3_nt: TGTGCCAGCAGCCTCACCCTGTGGGATGAGCAGTTCTTC; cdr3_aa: CASSLTLWDEQFF
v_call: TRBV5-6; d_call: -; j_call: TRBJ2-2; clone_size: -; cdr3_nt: TGTGCCAGCAGCTTATGGGGGCGGCTGAACACCGGGGAGCTGTTTTTT; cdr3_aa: CASSLWGRLNTGELFF
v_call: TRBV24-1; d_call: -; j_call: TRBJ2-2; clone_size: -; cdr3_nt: TGTGCCACCAGGAGGGCGGGGAACACCGGGGAGCTGTTTTTT; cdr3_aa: CATRRAGNTGELFF
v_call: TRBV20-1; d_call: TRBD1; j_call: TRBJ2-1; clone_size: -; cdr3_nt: TGCAGTGCTAGGGGACAGGGGGTTCACAATGAGCAGTTCTTC; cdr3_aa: CSARGQGVHNEQFF
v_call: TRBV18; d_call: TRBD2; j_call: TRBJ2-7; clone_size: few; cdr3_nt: TGTGCCAGCTCATCCCCCAGCGGGGGACGAGGCGAGCAGTACTTC; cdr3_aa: CASSSPSGGRGEQYF
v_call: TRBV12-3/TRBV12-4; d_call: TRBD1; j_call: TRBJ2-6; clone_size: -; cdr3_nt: TGTGCCAGCAGACCATCACAGGGGGCCGAATCTGGGGCCAACGTCCTGACTTTC; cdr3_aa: CASRPSQGAESGANVLTF
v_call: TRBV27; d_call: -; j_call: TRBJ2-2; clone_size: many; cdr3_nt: TGTGCCAGCAGTTTAAATGGCGGGGAGCTGTTTTTT; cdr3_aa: CASSLNGGELFF
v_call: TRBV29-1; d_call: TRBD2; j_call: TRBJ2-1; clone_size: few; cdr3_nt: TGCAGCGCCGAAGAGGGACTAGGAAATGAGCAGTTCTTC; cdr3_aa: CSAEEGLGNEQFF
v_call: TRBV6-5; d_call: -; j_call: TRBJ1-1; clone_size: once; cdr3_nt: TGTGCCAGCAGATTCTCGGCGAATCGTGAGAACACTGAAGCTTTCTTT; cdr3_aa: CASRFSANRENTEAFF
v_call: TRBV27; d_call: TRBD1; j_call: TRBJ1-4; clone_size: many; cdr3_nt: TGTGCCAGCACCACCCGACTGGGGAAGCCGGGACAGTCCAATGAAAAACTGTTTTTT; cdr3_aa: CASTTRLGKPGQSNEKLFF
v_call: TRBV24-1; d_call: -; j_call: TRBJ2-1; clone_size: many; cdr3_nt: TGTGCCACCAGTGATTTCTCGACAGCGTACAATGAGCAGTTCTTC; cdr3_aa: CATSDFSTAYNEQFF
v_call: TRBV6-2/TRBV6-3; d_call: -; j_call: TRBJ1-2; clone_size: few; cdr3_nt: TGTGCCAGCAGTGCCTACGTCCTTGGGAGCTATGGCTACACCTTC; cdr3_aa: CASSAYVLGSYGYTF
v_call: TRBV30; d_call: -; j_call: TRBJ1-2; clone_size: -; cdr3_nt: TGTGCCTGGAGTGTAGAAGGGCCTAACTATGGCTACACCTTC; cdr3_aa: CAWSVEGPNYGYTF